This T cell receptor (beta chain) emerged from a study of blood T cells in healthy people across ages. Broader study findings: Roughly linear declines in TCR beta diversity per million T cells occurred with age. There were more naive CD4+ cells and higher diversity in long-lived donors than in aged donors.

Through a sample-barcoded 5' primer and a J-beta primer mix, a second PCR was run for about 6 to 11 cycles. At least 3 million CDR3-containing paired-end reads were obtained per sample. From the 5' RACE reads, TCRdb called clonotypes with MiXCR, one entry per CDR3 protein. The data show some 1.1 million distinct CDR3 sequences, roughly two fifths seen once. Regarding this clonotype: Its target is unknown.

Losses at the gene ends were 7 bases for V and 2 bases for J; bases not matched to a gene: 4. CDR1 and CDR2 from the germline V gene are SQVTM and ANQGSEA. The CDR3 length is 13 residues. This TCR came from a man aged 18-30 years in good health. The gene calls are TRBV29-1 and TRBJ2-5; 10 bases are a match to TRBD1. What was sequenced was blood. Here the CDR3 DNA reads TGCAGCGGGGGACAGGGGATTCAAGAGACCCAGTACTTC. Residues: CSGGQGIQETQYF.